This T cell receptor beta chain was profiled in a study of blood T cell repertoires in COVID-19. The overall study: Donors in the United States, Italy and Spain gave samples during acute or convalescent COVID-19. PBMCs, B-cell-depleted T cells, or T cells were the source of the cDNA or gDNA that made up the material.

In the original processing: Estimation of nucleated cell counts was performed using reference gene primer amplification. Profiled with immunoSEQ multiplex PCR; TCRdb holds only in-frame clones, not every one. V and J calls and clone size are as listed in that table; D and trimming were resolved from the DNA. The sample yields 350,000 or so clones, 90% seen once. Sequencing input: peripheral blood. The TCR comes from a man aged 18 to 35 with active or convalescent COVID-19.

The CDR3, as DNA: TGTGCCACCAGTGGACCCAGGGTTCTTGGAAACACCATATATTTT. Its translation is CATSGPRVLGNTIYF. This chain joins TRBV24-1 and TRBJ1-3, with D possibly TRBD1 on 5 matching bases. The CDR3 length is 15 residues. The V gene lost 5 bases and the J gene lost 3 bases, with 13 bases spanning the gap. Germline loops: CDR1 KGHDR, CDR2 SFDVKD.